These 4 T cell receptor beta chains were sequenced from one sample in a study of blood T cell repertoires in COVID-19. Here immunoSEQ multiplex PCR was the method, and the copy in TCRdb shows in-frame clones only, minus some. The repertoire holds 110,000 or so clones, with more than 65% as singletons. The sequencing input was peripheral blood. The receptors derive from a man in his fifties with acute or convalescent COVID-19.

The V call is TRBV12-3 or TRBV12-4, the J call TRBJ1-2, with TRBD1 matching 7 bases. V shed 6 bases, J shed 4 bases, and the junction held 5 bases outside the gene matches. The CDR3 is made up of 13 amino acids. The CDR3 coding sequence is TGTGCCAGCAGCTCGGGACAGAGCTATGGCTACACCTTC. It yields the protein CASSSGQSYGYTF.

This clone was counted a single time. CDR3 loop: CASSVDGLSSYNEQFF. CDR3 coding DNA: TGTGCCAGCAGCGTAGACGGGTTAAGCTCCTACAATGAGCAGTTCTTC. J is TRBJ2-1 and V is TRBV9; D is uncertain. Germline V gene sequence: CDR1 SGDLS, CDR2 YYNGEE. The CDR3 totals 16 residues. Trimming left V 0 bases short and J 0 bases short, with 10 bases between.

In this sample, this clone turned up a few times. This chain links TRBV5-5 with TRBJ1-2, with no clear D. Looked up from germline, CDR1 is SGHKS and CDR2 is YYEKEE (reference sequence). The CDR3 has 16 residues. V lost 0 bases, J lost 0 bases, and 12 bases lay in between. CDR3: CASSLGFFLSNYGYTF. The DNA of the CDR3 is TGTGCCAGCAGCTTGGGTTTCTTTTTATCTAACTATGGCTACACCTTC.

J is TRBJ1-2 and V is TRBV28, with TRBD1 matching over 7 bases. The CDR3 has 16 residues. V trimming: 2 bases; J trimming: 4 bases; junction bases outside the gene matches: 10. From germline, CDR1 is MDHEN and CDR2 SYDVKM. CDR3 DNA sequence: TGTGCCAGCAGTTTAGACAGGGCGCCTTCATTCTATGGCTACACCTTC. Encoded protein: CASSLDRAPSFYGYTF.